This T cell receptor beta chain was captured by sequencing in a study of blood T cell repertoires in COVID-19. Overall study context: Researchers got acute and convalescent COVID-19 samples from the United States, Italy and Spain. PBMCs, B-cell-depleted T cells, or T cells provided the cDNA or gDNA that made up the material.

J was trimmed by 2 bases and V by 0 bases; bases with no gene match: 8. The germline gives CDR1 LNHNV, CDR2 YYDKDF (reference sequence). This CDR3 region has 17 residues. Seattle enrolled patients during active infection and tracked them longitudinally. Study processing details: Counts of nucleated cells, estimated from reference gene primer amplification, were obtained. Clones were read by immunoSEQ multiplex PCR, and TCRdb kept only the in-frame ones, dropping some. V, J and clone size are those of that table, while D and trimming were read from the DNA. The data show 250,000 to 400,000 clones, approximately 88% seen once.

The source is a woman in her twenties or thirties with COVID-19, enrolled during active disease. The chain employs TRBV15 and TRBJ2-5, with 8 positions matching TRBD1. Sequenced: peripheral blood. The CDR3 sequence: CATSREGTGGVQETQYF. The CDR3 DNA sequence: TGTGCCACCAGCAGAGAGGGGACAGGAGGAGTTCAAGAGACCCAGTACTTC.